This T cell receptor beta chain was profiled in a study of shared clonotypes between healthy human individuals. General study findings and limits: Clonotypes shared by all four donors outscored non-shared clonotypes in generation probability. When naive CD4 clonotypes were compared across a handful of donors, approximately 5% were shared. Only blood was sampled, and tissue TCR repertoires likely differ from blood ones.

Across several immunoSEQ plates, the genomic DNA of each subset was split evenly. Method: immunoSEQ multiplex PCR; TCRdb's copy keeps in-frame clones and lacks some. The sample carries millions of clones, 85% to 95% recorded once. Only CD45RO-negative cells positively selected for CCR7 counted as naive CD8 cells, so terminally differentiated effector memory CD45RA+ cells were excluded. The CDR3 spans 17 residues. The germline V gene has CDR1 SGHTA and CDR2 FQGNSA. With 2 bases removed from V and 2 bases from J, the gap between germline ends came to 17 bases. This clone has a single count. As yet, its antigen is unknown.

Sequencing was performed on naive CD8+ T cells sorted from blood. This clonotype was sampled from a man aged 18-30 years in good health. The rearrangement uses TRBV7-2 and TRBJ2-3, with a tentative D call TRBD2 (5 bases). The CDR3 reads CASSLFLALPSTDTQYF. The CDR3 coding sequence is TGTGCCAGCAGCTTATTCCTAGCCCTACCTTCCACAGATACGCAGTATTTT. Supplemented by reference TRBV7-2 and TRBJ2-3, the full variable domain reads GAGVSQSPSNKVTEKGKDVELRCDPISGHTALYWYRQSLGQGLEFLIYFQGNSAPDKSGLPSDRFSAERTGGSVSTLTIQRTQQEDSAVYLCASSLFLALPSTDTQYFGPGTRLTVL.